These T cell receptor beta chains were read from a single sample in a study of OX40 agonist ivuxolimab in advanced cancers. The repertoire was sequenced with immunoSEQ multiplex PCR; TCRdb's copy has only in-frame clones and lacks some. Here the sample spans around 100,000 clones, 90% being singletons. The sequences come from CD4+ or CD8+ T cells sorted from blood, collected in a trial of the OX40 agonist ivuxolimab. These receptors were taken from an adult with an advanced solid tumor such as melanoma, head and neck, liver or kidney cancer. Both conserved end residues are part of each CDR3. Each record gives: CDR3 length, clone size, V gene, D gene, J gene, CDR3 DNA, CDR3 protein. D genes are given only for firm matches. The size entry is marked missing in some rows and otherwise reads once, few, many or a size class.

14	once	TRBV28	NA	TRBJ2-5	TGTGCCAGCAGGCCACAGGGAAGGGTCGAGACCCAGTACTTC	CASRPQGRVETQYF
13	NA	TRBV19	NA	TRBJ2-3	TGTGCCAGTAGTATTACCAGCCCAGGTACGCAGTATTTT	CASSITSPGTQYF
15	NA	TRBV5-6	NA	TRBJ2-6	TGTGCCAGCAGCTTGCAAGGCTCTGGGGCCAACGTCCTGACTTTC	CASSLQGSGANVLTF
11	NA	TRBV28	NA	TRBJ1-5	TGTGCCAGCAGTTTTCGTCAGCCCCAGCATTTT	CASSFRQPQHF
14	NA	TRBV27	NA	TRBJ1-5	TGTGCCAGCAGTACAGGGCGTTGGAATCAGCCCCAGCATTTT	CASSTGRWNQPQHF
10	NA	TRBV20-1	NA	TRBJ1-2	TGCAGTGCCTACGGACGAGTTATAGGATTC	CSAYGRVIGF
10	NA	TRBV29-1	NA	TRBJ1-4	TGCAGCGCCCAAGTTGAAAAACTGTTTTTT	CSAQVEKLFF
16	once	TRBV14	TRBD2	TRBJ2-7	TGTGCCAGCAGCCAAGGACTAGCGGGAGGGACCTACGAGCAGTACTTC	CASSQGLAGGTYEQYF
16	NA	TRBV27	NA	TRBJ1-5	TGTGCCAGCGGTTCCCCTTCGAGGGGGAGCAATCAGCCCCAGCATTTT	CASGSPSRGSNQPQHF
12	NA	TRBV30	NA	TRBJ1-1	TGTGCCTGGACAATGGGGAACACTGAAGCTTTCTTT	CAWTMGNTEAFF
15	NA	TRBV28	NA	TRBJ1-3	TGTGCCAGCAGGCCCCAGGGATACTCTGGAAACACCATATATTTT	CASRPQGYSGNTIYF
16	NA	TRBV19	NA	TRBJ2-6	TGTGCCAGTAGTATATTAGGGTACTCTGGGGCCAACGTCCTGACTTTC	CASSILGYSGANVLTF
11	NA	TRBV6-5	NA	TRBJ1-2	TGTGCCAGCAGCTTCGGTCGCAGCTACACCTTC	CASSFGRSYTF
15	NA	TRBV4-2	TRBD1	TRBJ2-1	TGTGCCAGCAGCCCCCGGGACAGGGGGGAATATGAGCAGTTCTTC	CASSPRDRGEYEQFF
15	NA	TRBV2	NA	TRBJ1-5	TGTGCCAGCAGGGGACCGGGGTTGCTCAATCAGCCCCAGCATTTT	CASRGPGLLNQPQHF
17	NA	TRBV14	NA	TRBJ2-7	TGTGCCAGCAGCCAAGGCCCGCTCGGTTGGGACCCCTACGAGCAGTACTTC	CASSQGPLGWDPYEQYF
13	NA	TRBV6-1	NA	TRBJ1-2	TGTGCCAGCAGTGACCAAGGGGAGTCGGGCTACACCTTC	CASSDQGESGYTF
15	NA	TRBV30	NA	TRBJ1-1	TGTGCCTGGCTCAAAACGGGACGCCAGAACACTGAAGCTTTCTTT	CAWLKTGRQNTEAFF
15	once	TRBV27	TRBD1	TRBJ2-3	TGTGCCAGCAGTTTCCGGGACAGGGGCACAGATACGCAGTATTTT	CASSFRDRGTDTQYF
15	once	TRBV5-1	TRBD1	TRBJ1-2	TGCGCCAGCAGCCCCCTGGACAGGGGGCTTGGTGGCTACACCTTC	CASSPLDRGLGGYTF
15	NA	TRBV2	NA	TRBJ2-1	TGTGCCAGCAAGGGGCGTAGGAGCTCCTACAATGAGCAGTTCTTC	CASKGRRSSYNEQFF
15	NA	TRBV15	TRBD1	TRBJ2-7	TGTGCCACCAGCAGGCAGCAGGGGGTTGGACACGAGCAGTACTTC	CATSRQQGVGHEQYF
14	once	TRBV6-1	NA	TRBJ2-7	TGTGCCAGCAGTGATTGGGGTTTCTCCTACGAGCAGTACTTC	CASSDWGFSYEQYF
11	once	TRBV20-1	NA	TRBJ1-5	TGCAGTGCTAGGTCGGGTCAGCCCCAGCATTTT	CSARSGQPQHF
18	NA	TRBV30	TRBD1	TRBJ2-1	TGTGCCTGGAGTGGATACTCCACAACAGGGGGCCCCTACAATGAGCAGTTCTTC	CAWSGYSTTGGPYNEQFF
15	NA	TRBV7-9	NA	TRBJ1-3	TGTGCCAGCAGCTTTTCTACTGACTCTGGAAACACCATATATTTT	CASSFSTDSGNTIYF
14	NA	TRBV19	NA	TRBJ1-4	TGTGCCAGTAGCCCTACAGGGTTCTCTGAAAAACTGTTTTTT	CASSPTGFSEKLFF
15	NA	TRBV6-1	NA	TRBJ2-5	TGTGCCAGCAGTGAAGCGCTTCAGGCTAGGGGGACCCAGTACTTC	CASSEALQARGTQYF
13	NA	TRBV29-1	NA	TRBJ1-1	TGCAGCGTAACTAGGGGCGGAGGGACTGAAGCTTTCTTT	CSVTRGGGTEAFF
14	NA	TRBV2	NA	TRBJ2-4	TGTGCCAGCAGTAACCCGTTATGGAAAAACATTCAGTACTTC	CASSNPLWKNIQYF
16	NA	TRBV15	TRBD2	TRBJ2-5	TGTGCCACCAGCAGAGGCACTAGCGGTCTACAAGAGACCCAGTACTTC	CATSRGTSGLQETQYF
14	NA	TRBV6-1	TRBD1	TRBJ1-1	TGTGCCAGCAGTACCCGGGACAGGGATACTGAAGCTTTCTTT	CASSTRDRDTEAFF
13	NA	TRBV6-5	NA	TRBJ2-1	TGTGCCAGCAGTTACGCTTTGGGCTATGAGCAGTTCTTC	CASSYALGYEQFF
15	NA	TRBV7-2	TRBD2	TRBJ2-3	TGTGCCAGCAGCCTCAGCGGGGGGCGCACAGATACGCAGTATTTT	CASSLSGGRTDTQYF
13	NA	TRBV10-1	NA	TRBJ1-1	TGCGCCAGCAGTGAGTCATTGGCGGGGGAAGCTTTCTTT	CASSESLAGEAFF
13	NA	TRBV7-9	NA	TRBJ2-7	TGTGCCAGCAGCTTAGCGCTGGGAGGGGGGCAGTACTTC	CASSLALGGGQYF
15	NA	TRBV6-1	TRBD2	TRBJ2-7	TGTGCCAGCAATTCGGGGACTAGCGGTTACTACGAGCAGTACTTC	CASNSGTSGYYEQYF
18	NA	TRBV7-3	NA	TRBJ1-1	TGTGCCAGCAGCTTAAAAACGGAGGGACGGGGAGAGCGTAATGAAGCTTTCTTT	CASSLKTEGRGERNEAFF
16	NA	TRBV5-4	TRBD1	TRBJ2-7	TGTGCCAGCAGCTTCCCAGGGGGCGCAAGCCCTTACGAGCAGTACTTC	CASSFPGGASPYEQYF
13	NA	TRBV7-6	TRBD2	TRBJ2-7	TGTGCCAGCAGCCTAGCGGGAGAGTACGAGCAGTACTTC	CASSLAGEYEQYF
13	few	TRBV30	TRBD1	TRBJ1-6	TGTGCCTGGAGGACAGGGGCGAATTCACCCCTCCACTTT	CAWRTGANSPLHF
12	NA	TRBV6-1	TRBD1	TRBJ1-2	TGTGCCAGGCGGGACAGGGACTATGGCTACACCTTC	CARRDRDYGYTF
15	NA	TRBV6-1	NA	TRBJ2-4	TGTGCCAGCAACGGCAGGGAACTAGCCAAAAACATTCAGTACTTC	CASNGRELAKNIQYF
16	once	TRBV5-4	TRBD2	TRBJ2-5	TGTGCCAGCAGCTGGCGACTAGCGGGGGGGGAAGAGACCCAGTACTTC	CASSWRLAGGEETQYF